The 30 T cell receptor beta chains below all came from one sample that was sequenced in a study of response to subunit inactivated influenza vaccine. One entry per CDR3 protein results from TCRdb running MiXCR on the RT-PCR reads. The table shows 150,000 to 200,000 distinct CDR3 sequences, with around 9% occurring only once. Material: non-naive T cells sorted from PBMCs, obtained on the day of vaccination. These TCRs come from a man aged 50 to 59 who received an inactivated influenza vaccine.

This clonotype was observed once. A much larger clonotype is one base distant, so this may be a read error. V usage is TRBV2 and J usage is TRBJ2-1, with a weak D call TRBD2 (5 bases). Looked up from germline, CDR1 is SNHLY and CDR2 is FYNNEI. CDR3 length: 16 residues. CDR3 loop: CASTPARRYSYNEQLF. The CDR3 coding sequence is TGTGCCAGCACCCCCGCGCGGAGGTACTCCTACAATGAGCAGCTCTTC.

This clonotype was seen at least ten times. The chain joins TRBV5-1 to TRBJ2-3, with 11 bases lining up with TRBD2. The V and J ends lost 2 bases and 0 bases, in that order; junction bases with no gene match: 2. Per the germline V gene, CDR1 is SGHRS and CDR2 is YFSETQ. The CDR3 loop spans 16 amino acids. For the CDR3, the DNA is TGCGCCAGCAGCTTCGGGACTAGCGGTAGCACAGATACGCAGTATTTT. Protein: CASSFGTSGSTDTQYF.

At least ten counts were recorded for this clonotype. The chain employs TRBV20-1 and TRBJ2-5; D tentatively fits TRBD1 or TRBD2 (7 bases each). The CDR3 sequence is 14 residues long. V was shortened by 4 bases and J by 5 bases, with 17 bases between the two germline ends. Germline values: CDR1 DFQATT, CDR2 SNEGSKA (reference sequence). CDR3 bases: TGCAGTGCTAACAGTCGACAGGGAGGGGAGACCCAGTACTTC. Protein product: CSANSRQGGETQYF.

This clonotype was seen a few times. The chain joins TRBV2 to TRBJ1-1; D gene uncertain. Germline loops: CDR1 SNHLY, CDR2 FYNNEI. This CDR3 spans 10 amino acids. Trimming stripped 6 bases from V and 8 bases from J, with 7 bases between. CDR3 DNA: TGTGCCAGCAGGGGTTTAGAAGCTTTCTTT. Protein product: CASRGLEAFF.

V usage is TRBV6-1 and J usage is TRBJ1-1; tentatively, D is TRBD1 (5 bases). The CDR3 runs to 14 residues. Germline lookup yields CDR1 MNHNS and CDR2 SASEGT. The V end lost 6 bases, the J end lost 3 bases, and 14 bases lay between the germline ends. The CDR3 region has the DNA TGTGCCAGCAGGGGGGGGACCGAATACACTGAAGCTTTCTTT. Translation gives CASRGGTEYTEAFF.

The chain couples TRBV3-1 to TRBJ2-1; 11 bases line up with TRBD2. V dropped 6 bases and J dropped 5; count of bases not matched to a gene: 6. The CDR3 has 15 amino acids. The V gene's germline CDR1 is LGHDT and CDR2 YNNKEL (reference sequence). CDR3 in DNA: TGTGCCAGCAGTCTAGCGGGAGGTCGGCACAATGAGCAGTTCTTC. Amino acid sequence: CASSLAGGRHNEQFF.

This clonotype was seen ten or more times. V and J are TRBV5-5 and TRBJ2-1; TRBD1 matches at 10 bases. This CDR3 is built from 17 residues. V trimming: 1 base; J trimming: 6 bases; junction bases outside the gene matches: 10. Germline values: CDR1 SGHKS, CDR2 YYEKEE (reference sequence). DNA of the CDR3: TGTGCCAGCAGCTTGTGGGACAGGGGCCATCTTTCCAATGAGCAGTTCTTC. Amino acids: CASSLWDRGHLSNEQFF.

This clonotype has at least ten counts. The CDR3 loop reads CASRRDLSYNEQFF. For the CDR3, the DNA is TGTGCCAGCAGACGGGACTTATCCTACAATGAGCAGTTCTTC. The rearrangement uses TRBV6-2 or TRBV6-3 and TRBJ2-1, with D tentatively TRBD2 (6 bases). Germline V CDR1 and CDR2: MNHEY, SVGEGT. V shed 6 bases and J shed 1 base, with 10 bases lying between them. The CDR3 consists of 14 residues.

V usage is TRBV3-1 and J usage is TRBJ1-4, with D unclear. CDR3 length: 15 amino acids. Trimming shortened V by 0 bases and J by 8 bases, and 13 bases separated the two germline ends. In germline, CDR1 is LGHDT, CDR2 YNNKEL (reference sequence). The CDR3 protein is CASSQEGLGGEKLFF. DNA for the CDR3: TGTGCCAGCAGCCAAGAGGGGTTGGGAGGCGAAAAACTGTTTTTT.

Written as DNA, the CDR3 is TGCAGTGCTTATATTAGTGGCACAGATACGCAGTATTTT. Translation gives CSAYISGTDTQYF. The chain has TRBV20-1 and TRBJ2-3, with no clear D. The V end lost 5 bases, the J end lost 1 base, and 10 bases lay between the germline ends. CDR1 and CDR2 from the germline V gene are DFQATT and SNEGSKA (reference sequence). The CDR3 spans 13 residues.

This clonotype was recorded at least ten times. The gene calls are TRBV5-1 and TRBJ1-1; no clear D gene. The CDR3 has 13 residues. CDR1 is SGHRS and CDR2 is YFSETQ in the germline V gene. Trimming removed 0 bases at V and 5 bases at J, with 8 bases between. The CDR3 DNA reads as TGCGCCAGCAGCTTGGGTGCGGGGACTGAAGCTTTCTTT. It translates to CASSLGAGTEAFF.

In its sample, this clonotype was seen a few times. The rearrangement joins TRBV27 to TRBJ2-1, with D perhaps matching TRBD1 (8 bases). The CDR3 contains 21 residues. Germline assignment: CDR1 MNHEY and CDR2 SMNVEV (reference sequence). The germline V and J ends were trimmed by 8 bases and 3 bases, with 35 bases remaining between them. CDR3 coding DNA: TGTGCCAGCGGGGAGGGAGGACAGGGAGATTTGTTCGCCTTTCGCTACAATGAGCAGTTCTTC. This sequence encodes CASGEGGQGDLFAFRYNEQFF.

This sequence joins TRBV12-3 or TRBV12-4 and TRBJ2-7, with a tentative D call TRBD2 (6 bases). This CDR3 contains 11 residues. V was pared by 5 bases and J by 7 bases, with 9 bases between. DNA of the CDR3: TGTGCCAGCAGTGTGGCGGGGGAGCAGTACTTC. It codes for CASSVAGEQYF.

This clonotype was picked up a small number of times. V and J are TRBV7-6 and TRBJ1-6; D uncertain. Germline CDR1 is SGHVS and CDR2 is FNYEAQ. This CDR3 comprises 16 residues. Deletions cut 0 bases from V and 0 bases from J, with 6 bases between. CDR3 nucleotide sequence: TGTGCCAGCAGCTTAGCTGCAGGCTCCTATAATTCACCCCTCCACTTT. Protein: CASSLAAGSYNSPLHF.

At least ten counts were recorded for this clonotype. The CDR3 coding sequence is TGTGCCTCGGCGGGGGTCGGTGGGTCCGAGACCCAGTACTTC. It codes for CASAGVGGSETQYF. The V call is TRBV10-3, the J call TRBJ2-5; 7 nucleotides line up with TRBD2. Germline V gene sequence: CDR1 ENHRY, CDR2 SYGVKD. The CDR3 is made up of 14 amino acids. With V trimmed by 11 bases and J by 5 bases, 14 bases remained unmatched.

This chain uses TRBV10-3 with TRBJ2-2; a weak D match, TRBD1 (6 bases). The CDR3 spans 14 residues. Trimming took 7 bases from V and 4 from J, leaving 13 bases between them. Germline lookup yields CDR1 ENHRY and CDR2 SYGVKD. CDR3 region: CAINNGQRTGELFF. The CDR3 nucleotides are TGTGCCATCAACAATGGACAGCGCACCGGGGAGCTGTTTTTT.

The genes are TRBV28 and TRBJ1-5; D is unresolved. V lost 6 bases to trimming and J lost 0 bases, with 12 bases between them. The CDR3 is 15 residues long. Germline CDR1 MDHEN, CDR2 SYDVKM. CDR3 bases: TGTGCCAGCAGCCAAGAGACGTATAGCAATCAGCCCCAGCATTTT. Its protein product is CASSQETYSNQPQHF.

At least ten counts were recorded for this clonotype. V gene TRBV29-1 combines with J gene TRBJ2-1; possibly TRBD1 for D (5 bases). V lost 8 bases and J 6 bases, leaving 14 bases between the germline ends. In germline, CDR1 is SQVTM, CDR2 ANQGSEA. This CDR3 is built from 12 residues. CDR3: CSLRDLGNEQFF. CDR3 nucleotides: TGCAGCCTCAGGGATCTTGGCAATGAGCAGTTCTTC.

In its sample, this clonotype was seen many times. CDR3 coding DNA: TGCGCCAGCAGCTCAACAGGGGCCAGCTCTGGAAACACCATATATTTT. This codes for CASSSTGASSGNTIYF. The chain recombines TRBV5-1 with TRBJ1-3, with TRBD1 matching 7 bases. V lost 3 bases to trimming and J lost 0 bases; unmatched junction nucleotides: 6. This CDR3 has 16 amino acids. Germline V lookup: CDR1 SGHRS, CDR2 YFSETQ.

The chain employs TRBV20-1 and TRBJ1-1; maybe TRBD1 (5 bases). The germline V gene has CDR1 DFQATT and CDR2 SNEGSKA (reference sequence). This CDR3 spans 12 amino acids. V lost 6 bases to trimming and J lost 9 bases, with 17 bases between them. The CDR3 loop reads CSAQRAPGKAFF. Written as DNA, the CDR3 is TGCAGTGCCCAACGAGCCCCAGGGAAAGCTTTCTTT.

In this sample, this clonotype turned up a few times. DNA for the CDR3: TGTGCCAGCAGCTTATTCTCAGCAGAAACAGATACGCAGTATTTT. Its translation is CASSLFSAETDTQYF. V usage is TRBV7-2 and J usage is TRBJ2-3; D not resolved. Germline CDR1 reads SGHTA; CDR2 reads FQGNSA. The length of the CDR3 is 15 residues. The V gene lost 2 bases and the J gene lost 3 bases, with 12 bases spanning the gap.

This clonotype occurred many times. The chain combines TRBV12-3 or TRBV12-4 with TRBJ2-7, with 7 bases that match TRBD2. The CDR3 loop spans 18 amino acids. The junction had 14 bases not matched to a gene; V was cut back by 3 bases and J by 0 bases. The CDR3 reads CASSFNAGAWWSSYEQYF. DNA for the CDR3: TGTGCCAGCAGTTTTAATGCGGGAGCCTGGTGGAGCTCCTACGAGCAGTACTTC.

This clonotype came up many times. The chain joins TRBV9 to TRBJ1-6; D is perhaps TRBD1 (5 bases). Germline CDR1 is SGDLS and CDR2 is YYNGEE. Trimming left V 3 bases short and J 9 bases short, with 10 bases between. The CDR3 spans 13 residues. CDR3 in amino acids: CASSGGERSPLHF. The CDR3 DNA sequence: TGTGCCAGCAGCGGGGGGGAACGTTCACCCCTCCACTTT.

This clonotype was detected a few times. This rearrangement joins TRBV6-5 to TRBJ1-5; TRBD1 is a possible D gene (5 bases). The CDR3 sequence is 17 residues long. The germline V gene has CDR1 MNHEY and CDR2 SVGAGI. Trimming took off 1 base at V and 7 bases at J, with 20 bases between the two ends. CDR3 protein: CASSYFFSPEPGQPQHF. As DNA, the CDR3 is TGTGCCAGCAGTTACTTTTTCTCTCCTGAACCAGGGCAGCCCCAGCATTTT.

This clonotype was detected ten times or more. The genes are TRBV20-1 and TRBJ2-7; D not certain. Trimming stripped 1 base from V and 3 bases from J, with 16 bases between. The CDR3 is made up of 15 amino acids. Germline V gene sequence: CDR1 DFQATT, CDR2 SNEGSKA (reference sequence). CDR3 amino acids: CSARVASPGIYEQYF. In DNA, the CDR3 is TGCAGTGCTAGAGTTGCCTCCCCCGGCATCTACGAGCAGTACTTC.

This clonotype was picked up a small number of times. V is TRBV6-1 and J is TRBJ2-2, with 7 bases aligning to TRBD1. After removal of 1 base from V and 1 base from J, the junction contained 0 bases not matched to a gene. The germline V gene encodes CDR1 MNHNS and CDR2 SASEGT. The CDR3 spans 15 residues. CDR3 sequence (DNA): TGTGCCAGCAGTGAAGGGACAGGGAACACCGGGGAGCTGTTTTTT. This sequence encodes CASSEGTGNTGELFF.

The rearrangement joins TRBV7-9 to TRBJ2-1; weak D call: TRBD2 (6 bases). Germline assignment: CDR1 SEHNR and CDR2 FQNEAQ (reference sequence). With 7 bases removed from V and 6 bases from J, the gap between germline ends came to 19 bases. The CDR3 runs 15 residues. The CDR3 protein is CASTPPGTYINEQFF. For the CDR3, the DNA is TGTGCCAGCACCCCCCCCGGGACTTATATCAATGAGCAGTTCTTC.

In this sample, this clonotype turned up a few times. This chain uses TRBV6-1 with TRBJ1-5; 8 bases line up with TRBD1. Losses at the gene ends were 4 bases for V and 0 bases for J; bases not matched to a gene: 5. Germline CDR1 MNHNS, CDR2 SASEGT. CDR3 length equals 16 residues. The DNA for the CDR3 is TGTGCCAGCAGTGGACCGGACAGGGCTAGCAATCAGCCCCAGCATTTT. This encodes CASSGPDRASNQPQHF.

The chain uses TRBV4-3 and TRBJ1-2, with TRBD1 as a possible D gene (6 bases). Trimming cost V 2 bases and J 4 bases, with 14 bases left between them. Germline CDR1 and CDR2: LGHNA and YSLEER. The CDR3 covers 15 residues. The CDR3 nucleotides are TGCGCCAGCAGCCAAAACCCGGGACACACCTATGGCTACACCTTC. The encoded protein is CASSQNPGHTYGYTF.

V usage is TRBV3-1 and J usage is TRBJ2-1, with 11 bases fitting TRBD1. Germline assignment: CDR1 LGHDT and CDR2 YNNKEL (reference sequence). The V gene end was trimmed by 5 bases and the J gene end by 8 bases; junction bases not matched to a gene: 5. The CDR3 runs 14 residues. In nucleotides, the CDR3 is TGTGCCAGCAGCAAGGGACAGGGGGGGGATGAGCAGTTCTTC. Translation: CASSKGQGGDEQFF.